A few counts support the clone carrying this T cell receptor (beta chain). Primers included in the PCR were 60 Vbeta and 13 Jbeta primers. Generated by immunoSEQ multiplex PCR, the TCRdb table keeps only in-frame clones and is missing some. Here the sample spans 45,000 to 65,000 clones, around 66% being singletons. This sample was taken from a study of cytomegalovirus exposure and HLA in healthy donors. V trimming: 3 bases; J trimming: 4 bases; junction bases outside the gene matches: 1. The CDR3 is 15 amino acids. CDR1 and CDR2 from the germline V gene are KGHSH and LQKENI. Sequencing was done on a sample of PBMCs. The sequence was collected from a young man in good health and CMV-seronegative. The V call is TRBV18, the J call TRBJ2-1; 12 bases fit TRBD1. CDR3 residues: CASSPGQGAYNEQFF. CDR3 DNA: TGTGCCAGCTCACCGGGACAGGGGGCATACAATGAGCAGTTCTTC.